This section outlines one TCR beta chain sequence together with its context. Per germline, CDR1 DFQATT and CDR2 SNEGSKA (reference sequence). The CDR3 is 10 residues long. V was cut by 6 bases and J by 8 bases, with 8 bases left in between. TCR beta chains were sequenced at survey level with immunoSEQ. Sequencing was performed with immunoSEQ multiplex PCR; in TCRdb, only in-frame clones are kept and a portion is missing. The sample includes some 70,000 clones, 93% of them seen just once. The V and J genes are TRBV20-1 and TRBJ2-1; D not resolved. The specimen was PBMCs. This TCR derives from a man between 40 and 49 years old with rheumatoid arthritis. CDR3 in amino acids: CSADPDEQFF. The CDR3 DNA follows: TGCAGTGCCGACCCGGATGAGCAGTTCTTC.